The 9 T cell receptor beta chains given below trace back to one sample, sequenced in a study of metastatic and nonmetastatic thyroid tumors. Each patient came to thyroid surgery without any prior treatment (of any kind). TCRdb re-called the PCR reads through MiXCR. Here the sample spans 35,000 or so clones, 18% being singletons. Source material: blood. The receptors here all came from a male donor with papillary thyroid cancer or a benign thyroid nodule (not recorded which). Some clones in this sample may be carry-over from other donors' samples.

This clone showed up many times. This chain joins TRBV10-1 and TRBJ2-3; D unclear. Deletions cut 5 bases from V and 6 bases from J, with 12 bases between. There are 13 residues in the CDR3. From germline, CDR1 is WNHNN and CDR2 SYGVQD (reference sequence). CDR3 in DNA: TGCGCCAGCAGTTCCCCTACACGGGATACGCAGTATTTT. Amino acid sequence: CASSSPTRDTQYF.

This clone was counted many times. It may be a read error: a sequence one base away is much more abundant. V and J are TRBV12-3 or TRBV12-4 and TRBJ2-2; D not certain. The length of the CDR3 is 13 residues. The V end lost 6 bases, the J end lost 6 bases, and 11 bases lay between the germline ends. CDR3 bases: TGTGCCAGCAGAGTGGATGACCCCGGGGAGCTGTTTTTT. It translates to CASRVDDPGELFF.

This clone was detected many times. J is TRBJ1-1 and V is TRBV30; D is uncertain. CDR3 length: 13 amino acids. V was trimmed by 2 bases and J by 1 base, leaving 8 bases between them. CDR1 GTSNPN and CDR2 SVGIG come from the germline V gene (reference sequence). The CDR3 DNA follows: TGTGCCTGGAGTTACGGGCCGAACACTGAAGCTTTCTTT. It encodes CAWSYGPNTEAFF. Using reference TRBV30 and TRBJ1-1 for the parts outside the CDR3, the full variable domain is SQTIHQWPATLVQPVGSPLSLECTVEGTSNPNLYWYRQAAGRGLQLLFYSVGIGQISSEVPQNLSASRPQDRQFILSSKKLLLSDSGFYLCAWSYGPNTEAFFGQGTRLTVV.

There are a few counts of this clone. This could be a read error, since a much larger clone is one nucleotide away. This sequence joins TRBV6-1 and TRBJ1-4, with 9 positions matching TRBD1. This CDR3 contains 15 residues. Germline CDR1 MNHNS, CDR2 SASEGT. The V segment lost 7 bases and the J segment 8 bases; nucleotides outside the gene matches: 11. The chain's CDR3 is CASTDTTGGDEKLFF. CDR3 in DNA: TGTGCCAGCACCGACACGACAGGGGGTGACGAAAAACTGTTTTTT.

This clone was counted only a few times. The rearrangement links TRBV6-1 to TRBJ1-3; unclear D gene. The length of the CDR3 is 15 residues. Trimming left V 4 bases short and J 0 bases short, with 10 bases between. Germline CDR1 and CDR2: MNHNS and SASEGT. The CDR3, as DNA: TGTGCCAGCAGTGCAACAACCTACTCTGGAAACACCATATATTTT. It yields the protein CASSATTYSGNTIYF.

There are a few counts of this clone. Germline is not matched at one junction end, which may reflect a read error. The J gene is TRBJ2-7, the V gene TRBV28; D is uncertain. The germline V gene has CDR1 MDHEN and CDR2 SYDVKM. This CDR3 spans 12 amino acids. CDR3 sequence: CASSLETHEHYF. The DNA for the CDR3 is TGTGCCAGCAGTCTCGAGACACACGAGCATTACTTC.

This clone was seen many times. The chain joins TRBV28 to TRBJ2-7; D gene unclear. This CDR3 spans 14 amino acids. Germline-derived CDR1 and CDR2 are MDHEN and SYDVKM. V lost 6 bases, J lost 0 bases, and 12 bases lay in between. For the CDR3, the DNA is TGTGCCAGCAGCGACGAGCAGAGCTCCTACGAGCAGTACTTC. It codes for CASSDEQSSYEQYF.

This clone is judged medium-sized. The chain couples TRBV27 to TRBJ2-7, with unresolved D. Per the germline V gene, CDR1 is MNHEY and CDR2 is SMNVEV (reference sequence). The CDR3 is 11 residues long. V was pared by 2 bases and J by 9 bases, with 8 bases between. The CDR3: CASSLGTVQYF. The CDR3 bases are TGTGCCAGCAGTTTAGGAACGGTGCAGTACTTC.

V gene TRBV3-1 combines with J gene TRBJ2-5, with 8 positions matching TRBD2. V was pared by 5 bases and J by 4 bases, with 12 bases of the junction left unmatched. The CDR3 has 16 residues. Germline assignment: CDR1 LGHDT and CDR2 YNNKEL (reference sequence). CDR3 sequence: CASSEPGTRSLETQYF. CDR3 coding DNA: TGTGCCAGCAGCGAACCCGGGACTAGATCCTTAGAGACCCAGTACTTC.